The 14 T cell receptor beta chains in this list originate from one sample, sequenced in a study of blood T cell repertoires in COVID-19. Using immunoSEQ multiplex PCR, the repertoire was profiled, and TCRdb retains in-frame clones only, with some absent. Among hundreds of thousands of clones, roughly four fifths were seen once, and the ten largest hold approximately 1.9%. Sequencing was done on a sample of peripheral blood. These receptors were obtained from a woman aged 80 or older with acute or convalescent COVID-19.

V usage is TRBV7-2 and J usage is TRBJ2-2, with a tentative D call TRBD1 (6 bases). From germline, CDR1 is SGHTA and CDR2 FQGNSA. The CDR3 totals 15 residues. V shed 5 bases and J shed 4 bases, with 14 bases lying between them. In nucleotides, the CDR3 is TGTGCCAGCAGCCTTCAACAGGGCGGCACCGGGGAGCTGTTTTTT. It encodes CASSLQQGGTGELFF. Full variable domain (missing parts from reference TRBV7-2 and TRBJ2-2): GAGVSQSPSNKVTEKGKDVELRCDPISGHTALYWYRQSLGQGLEFLIYFQGNSAPDKSGLPSDRFSAERTGGSVSTLTIQRTQQEDSAVYLCASSLQQGGTGELFFGEGSRLTVL.

Written as DNA, the CDR3 is TGTGCCAGCAGTGAAGCGCCAGGTTTCCAGCCCCAGCATTTT. It yields the protein CASSEAPGFQPQHF. This chain links TRBV2 with TRBJ1-5; D is unresolved. The V end was cut by 0 bases, the J end by 7 bases, with 10 bases between. The CDR3 loop spans 14 amino acids. CDR1 and CDR2 from the germline V gene are SNHLY and FYNNEI.

The J gene is TRBJ1-5, the V gene TRBV11-2; D perhaps matches TRBD1 (5 bases). Germline V CDR1 and CDR2: SGHAT, FQNNGV. The CDR3 extends over 13 amino acids. Trimming cost V 6 bases and J 5 bases, with 11 bases left between them. The CDR3 DNA sequence: TGTGCCAGCAGTCAACAGGAATATCAGCCCCAGCATTTT. Amino acids: CASSQQEYQPQHF.

The J gene is TRBJ2-3, the V gene TRBV5-4; 9 positions match TRBD2. The CDR3 length is 17 residues. Germline loops: CDR1 SGHNT, CDR2 YYREEE (reference sequence). The ends lost 4 bases at V and 4 bases at J; junction bases unmatched: 13. The CDR3 region has the DNA TGTGCCAGCAGCACTACCGGGACTAGCCATTCCCCAGATACGCAGTATTTT. This codes for CASSTTGTSHSPDTQYF.

Here the CDR3 reads CASRTGGVGYTF. The CDR3 bases are TGTGCCAGCAGGACAGGGGGCGTCGGCTACACCTTC. This sequence joins TRBV12-3 or TRBV12-4 and TRBJ1-2; TRBD1 matches at 10 bases. The CDR3 is 12 amino acids. After removal of 6 bases from V and 8 bases from J, the junction contained 3 bases not matched to a gene.

V gene TRBV5-4 combines with J gene TRBJ1-4; maybe TRBD1 (5 bases). Per the germline V gene, CDR1 is SGHNT and CDR2 is YYREEE (reference sequence). V shed 10 bases and J shed 8 bases, with 18 bases lying between them. CDR3 length: 13 residues. CDR3 coding DNA: TGTGCCCATGGTCGGCAGGGAAAGGAAAAACTGTTTTTT. It codes for CAHGRQGKEKLFF.

J is TRBJ2-3 and V is TRBV10-2; TRBD2 matches 12 bases. Germline V lookup: CDR1 WSHSY, CDR2 SAAADI. The length of the CDR3 is 15 residues. The V segment lost 4 bases and the J segment 3 bases; nucleotides outside the gene matches: 2. CDR3 coding DNA: TGCGCCAGCAGTGGTACTAGCGGGAGGACAGATACGCAGTATTTT. Translation gives CASSGTSGRTDTQYF.

The rearrangement links TRBV5-6 to TRBJ2-7; perhaps TRBD2 as D (5 bases). Germline loops: CDR1 SGHDT, CDR2 YYEEEE. With 5 bases removed from V and 0 bases from J, the gap between germline ends came to 18 bases. This CDR3 is 16 amino acids long. The CDR3 is CASSNRRPISSYEQYF. CDR3 DNA: TGTGCCAGCAGTAATCGGAGGCCCATTAGCTCCTACGAGCAGTACTTC.

The rearrangement links TRBV19 to TRBJ2-2; the D is unclear. Germline V gene lookup returns CDR1 LNHDA and CDR2 SQIVND (reference sequence). With 2 bases removed from V and 1 base from J, the gap between germline ends came to 14 bases. The CDR3 length is 17 residues. The CDR3 coding sequence is TGTGCCAGTAGTATACCCCTGAGCCCCATGAACACCGGGGAGCTGTTTTTT. Translation: CASSIPLSPMNTGELFF.

A single count supports this clone. The V call is TRBV9, the J call TRBJ1-5; D unclear. Per germline, CDR1 SGDLS and CDR2 YYNGEE. V was clipped by 3 bases and J by 4 bases, with 14 bases between them. The CDR3 runs to 15 residues. In nucleotides, the CDR3 is TGTGCCAGCAGCGCCCAGAATTTCGTTAATCAGCCCCAGCATTTT. Protein: CASSAQNFVNQPQHF.

The CDR3 here is CASSLYDRYQPQHF. The CDR3 DNA follows: TGTGCCAGCAGCTTATACGACAGGTATCAGCCCCAGCATTTT. The gene calls are TRBV5-6 and TRBJ1-5; possible D gene TRBD1, 6 bases. The V end was cut by 2 bases, the J end by 5 bases, with 11 bases between. Germline CDR1 reads SGHDT; CDR2 reads YYEEEE. The CDR3 covers 14 residues.

This clone occurred once. The rearrangement links TRBV2 to TRBJ2-3; 14 bases align to TRBD2. Trimming took 5 bases from V and 7 from J; bases not matched to a gene: 5. Germline CDR1 and CDR2: SNHLY and FYNNEI. This CDR3 has 15 amino acids. The CDR3 sequence is CASSTTSGGANTQYF. The CDR3 nucleotides are TGTGCCAGCAGTACGACTAGCGGGGGGGCCAATACGCAGTATTTT.

The gene calls are TRBV6-4 and TRBJ2-1; maybe TRBD2 (6 bases). The V gene's germline CDR1 is MRHNA and CDR2 SNTAGT. Trimming pared 0 bases from V and 0 bases from J, leaving 9 bases between. CDR3 size: 16 residues. CDR3 coding DNA: TGTGCCAGCAGTGACTCGGGGACTGGCTCCTACAATGAGCAGTTCTTC. This codes for CASSDSGTGSYNEQFF.

The genes are TRBV11-2 and TRBJ1-6, with TRBD1 identical over 10 bases. CDR3 size: 16 residues. Germline V gives CDR1 SGHAT, CDR2 FQNNGV. V trimming: 6 bases; J trimming: 11 bases; junction bases outside the gene matches: 13. CDR3 in amino acids: CASSHSSGQGRPPLHF. As DNA, the CDR3 is TGTGCCAGCAGTCATTCATCGGGACAGGGGAGGCCACCCCTCCACTTT.